What follows is one T cell receptor beta chain and its context. Its target is unknown. The data belong to a study of OX40 agonist ivuxolimab in advanced cancers. Findings and limits, study-wide: The study found that CD8+ T cells averaged more expanded clones than CD4+.

This CDR3 is built from 17 residues. CDR1 is MNHEY, CDR2 SMNVEV, per germline (reference sequence). Trimming took off 4 bases at V and 3 bases at J, with 19 bases between the two ends. TCRdb keeps only in-frame clones here, not all; method: immunoSEQ multiplex PCR. This sample has over 60,000 clones, with 80% to 90% found just once. The sample was CD4+ or CD8+ T cells sorted from blood, taken in a trial of the OX40 agonist ivuxolimab. The chain links TRBV27 to TRBJ2-1; D might be TRBD2 (6 bases). This TCR came from an adult with an advanced solid tumor such as melanoma, head and neck, liver or kidney cancer. The CDR3 DNA reads TGTGCCAGCAGTTCTACCGGCACTAGCAGACTCTACAATGAGCAGTTCTTC. It specifies CASSSTGTSRLYNEQFF.